A selection of T cell receptor beta chains follows, all from one sample in a study of blood T cell repertoires in COVID-19. Repertoires were generated with immunoSEQ multiplex PCR, while TCRdb's copy carries only in-frame clones and drops some. The table lists some 200,000 clones, approximately 84% of them singletons. Sequenced input: peripheral blood. Source of these receptors: a woman aged 45-65 years with active or convalescent COVID-19. CDR3s include the opening cysteine and the closing phenylalanine or tryptophan. Each record gives: J gene, clone size, V gene, D gene, CDR3 DNA, CDR3 protein. The D gene is left open where the match is weak. Only some rows state a clone size, as once, few, many or a class for expanded clones.

j_call: TRBJ1-6
clone_size: -
v_call: TRBV5-1
d_call: -
cdr3_nt: TGCGCCAGCAGCTTGGGTCCCCGACGACAGTCCGAAAATTCACCCCTCCACTTT
cdr3_aa: CASSLGPRRQSENSPLHF

j_call: TRBJ2-3
clone_size: -
v_call: TRBV5-1
d_call: -
cdr3_nt: TGCGCCAGCAGCCCAGGGGCTAGCACAGATACGCAGTATTTT
cdr3_aa: CASSPGASTDTQYF

j_call: TRBJ1-1
clone_size: -
v_call: TRBV10-2
d_call: -
cdr3_nt: TGCGCCAGCAGTGTTCGGGATTTCACTGAAGCTTTCTTT
cdr3_aa: CASSVRDFTEAFF

j_call: TRBJ1-4
clone_size: -
v_call: TRBV7-8
d_call: -
cdr3_nt: TGTGCCAGCAGCTTCGTGACAGGCGATAATGAAAAACTGTTTTTT
cdr3_aa: CASSFVTGDNEKLFF

j_call: TRBJ2-4
clone_size: few
v_call: TRBV19
d_call: TRBD1
cdr3_nt: TGTGCCAGTAGTACCCTCCGGACAGGGGGCTGGGACATTCAGTACTTC
cdr3_aa: CASSTLRTGGWDIQYF

j_call: TRBJ2-1
clone_size: -
v_call: TRBV2
d_call: TRBD2
cdr3_nt: TGTGCCAGCAGGAGACTAGCGGGAAACTCCTACAATGAGCAGTTCTTC
cdr3_aa: CASRRLAGNSYNEQFF

j_call: TRBJ1-1
clone_size: -
v_call: TRBV25-1
d_call: TRBD1
cdr3_nt: TGTGCCAGCAGAGGGGACAGGCTTACGGGGAGGACTGAAGCTTTCTTT
cdr3_aa: CASRGDRLTGRTEAFF

j_call: TRBJ2-3
clone_size: -
v_call: TRBV4-1
d_call: -
cdr3_nt: TGCGCCAGCAGCCAAAACCAGGGCGACGCAGATACGCAGTATTTT
cdr3_aa: CASSQNQGDADTQYF

j_call: TRBJ2-7
clone_size: -
v_call: TRBV3-1/TRBV3-2
d_call: -
cdr3_nt: TGTGCCAGCAGCGCCCGGGGGTACGAGCAGTACTTC
cdr3_aa: CASSARGYEQYF

j_call: TRBJ2-3
clone_size: -
v_call: TRBV6-4
d_call: -
cdr3_nt: TGTGCCAGCAGTGAGGGAGGCAATTTACCGTCAGATACGCAGTATTTT
cdr3_aa: CASSEGGNLPSDTQYF

j_call: TRBJ1-5
clone_size: once
v_call: TRBV19
d_call: -
cdr3_nt: TGTGCCAGTAGTATAGAGGGAGGGGTGGGGGATCAGCCCCAGCATTTT
cdr3_aa: CASSIEGGVGDQPQHF

j_call: TRBJ1-2
clone_size: -
v_call: TRBV5-1
d_call: TRBD1
cdr3_nt: TGCGCCAGCAGCTTGGCCTACGGGACAGGGGTGATCGGCTACACCTTC
cdr3_aa: CASSLAYGTGVIGYTF

j_call: TRBJ2-2
clone_size: -
v_call: TRBV2
d_call: TRBD1
cdr3_nt: TGTGCCAGCAATCCGGACAGGGGAAAAAACGGGGAGCTGTTTTTT
cdr3_aa: CASNPDRGKNGELFF

j_call: TRBJ2-3
clone_size: -
v_call: TRBV27
d_call: TRBD1
cdr3_nt: TGTGCCAGCAGCTCCGGGACAGGCCACACAGATACGCAGTATTTT
cdr3_aa: CASSSGTGHTDTQYF

j_call: TRBJ2-1
clone_size: -
v_call: TRBV28
d_call: -
cdr3_nt: TGTGCCAGCATCCGTCCGGGGAGAGTTTACAATGAGCAGTTCTTC
cdr3_aa: CASIRPGRVYNEQFF

j_call: TRBJ1-1
clone_size: -
v_call: TRBV19
d_call: -
cdr3_nt: TGTGCCAGTAGTATCCAGGGCTGGGGCACTGAAGCTTTCTTT
cdr3_aa: CASSIQGWGTEAFF

j_call: TRBJ2-1
clone_size: -
v_call: TRBV9
d_call: -
cdr3_nt: TGTGCCAGCACCCCTGCCGAGGCGCTTCCCAATGAGCAGTTCTTC
cdr3_aa: CASTPAEALPNEQFF

j_call: TRBJ1-3
clone_size: -
v_call: TRBV18
d_call: -
cdr3_nt: TGTGCCAGCTCACCACCCGGGGTTAGCTCTGGAAACACCATATATTTT
cdr3_aa: CASSPPGVSSGNTIYF

j_call: TRBJ2-7
clone_size: -
v_call: TRBV6-6
d_call: TRBD2
cdr3_nt: TGTGCCAGCAGCCCTGGGACTAGCGGTATCTACGAGCAGTACTTC
cdr3_aa: CASSPGTSGIYEQYF

j_call: TRBJ2-5
clone_size: -
v_call: TRBV6-5
d_call: TRBD1
cdr3_nt: TGTGCCAGCCGGGACAGGGTTTGGGAGACCCAGTACTTC
cdr3_aa: CASRDRVWETQYF

j_call: TRBJ2-1
clone_size: -
v_call: TRBV6-5
d_call: -
cdr3_nt: TGTGCCAGCAGCCAGGGGAGCTCCTACAATGAGCAGTTCTTC
cdr3_aa: CASSQGSSYNEQFF

j_call: TRBJ2-5
clone_size: -
v_call: TRBV6-6
d_call: -
cdr3_nt: TGTGCCACATCGTGGGGGCTAGAGACCCAGTACTTC
cdr3_aa: CATSWGLETQYF

j_call: TRBJ2-6
clone_size: -
v_call: TRBV18
d_call: TRBD1
cdr3_nt: TGTGCCAGCACTCGACAGGGGCAGGTCGCGGGGGCCAACGTCCTGACTTTC
cdr3_aa: CASTRQGQVAGANVLTF

j_call: TRBJ2-3
clone_size: -
v_call: TRBV29-1
d_call: TRBD1
cdr3_nt: TGCAGCGCCCCGGGACAGGGGGCTGGGGTTTCTAGCACAGATACGCAGTATTTT
cdr3_aa: CSAPGQGAGVSSTDTQYF

j_call: TRBJ1-2
clone_size: -
v_call: TRBV6-4
d_call: -
cdr3_nt: TGTGCCAGCCCGCCCGGGACACTAGACTATGGCTACACCTTC
cdr3_aa: CASPPGTLDYGYTF

j_call: TRBJ2-1
clone_size: -
v_call: TRBV2
d_call: TRBD2
cdr3_nt: TGTGCCAGCTTATACCGAAACCTAGCGGGACTCAATGAGCAGTTCTTC
cdr3_aa: CASLYRNLAGLNEQFF

j_call: TRBJ2-7
clone_size: -
v_call: TRBV7-9
d_call: -
cdr3_nt: TGTGCCAGCAGCTTAGCGGGAGAGGGTAATCATGAGCAGTACTTC
cdr3_aa: CASSLAGEGNHEQYF

j_call: TRBJ2-1
clone_size: -
v_call: TRBV14
d_call: -
cdr3_nt: TGTGCCAGCAGCGGACTTACAGGGAACAATGAGCAGTTCTTC
cdr3_aa: CASSGLTGNNEQFF

j_call: TRBJ1-6
clone_size: -
v_call: TRBV7-9
d_call: -
cdr3_nt: TGTGCCAGCAGCTTTGATGAGGTATCACCCCTCCACTTT
cdr3_aa: CASSFDEVSPLHF

j_call: TRBJ2-1
clone_size: -
v_call: TRBV7-2
d_call: TRBD2
cdr3_nt: TGTGCCAGCAGCCTGGGCCCACTAGCGGGGGCGTATGAGCAGTTCTTC
cdr3_aa: CASSLGPLAGAYEQFF

j_call: TRBJ1-1
clone_size: -
v_call: TRBV7-2
d_call: -
cdr3_nt: TGTGCCAGCAGCTTCCCAGGGATTTTGAACACTGAAGCTTTCTTT
cdr3_aa: CASSFPGILNTEAFF

j_call: TRBJ1-3
clone_size: -
v_call: TRBV19
d_call: TRBD1
cdr3_nt: TGTGCCAGTAGTATAGAATCGCGACAGGGGTCCGGAAACACCATATATTTT
cdr3_aa: CASSIESRQGSGNTIYF

j_call: TRBJ2-5
clone_size: -
v_call: TRBV29-1
d_call: -
cdr3_nt: TGCAGCGTTGGGCCCCTCCCGGGGGAGACCCAGTACTTC
cdr3_aa: CSVGPLPGETQYF

j_call: TRBJ2-2
clone_size: -
v_call: TRBV5-1
d_call: -
cdr3_nt: TGCGCCAGCAGCTTGGGATTGGTGACTGGGGAGCTGTTTTTT
cdr3_aa: CASSLGLVTGELFF

j_call: TRBJ1-5
clone_size: -
v_call: TRBV5-5
d_call: -
cdr3_nt: TGTGCCAGCAGCTTCGGCGGCAGGGTCCAGCCCCAGCATTTT
cdr3_aa: CASSFGGRVQPQHF

j_call: TRBJ2-3
clone_size: -
v_call: TRBV7-9
d_call: -
cdr3_nt: TGTGCCAGCAGCAGATGGCAGGGCCCAAGCACAGATACGCAGTATTTT
cdr3_aa: CASSRWQGPSTDTQYF

j_call: TRBJ2-3
clone_size: -
v_call: TRBV2
d_call: -
cdr3_nt: TGTGCCAGCAGTCTGTTCGTCGATACGCAGTATTTT
cdr3_aa: CASSLFVDTQYF

j_call: TRBJ2-1
clone_size: -
v_call: TRBV29-1
d_call: TRBD2
cdr3_nt: TGCAGCGTCTCTTTGGACACCGGGACTAGCGGTTACAATGAGCAGTTCTTC
cdr3_aa: CSVSLDTGTSGYNEQFF

j_call: TRBJ1-6
clone_size: -
v_call: TRBV12-3/TRBV12-4
d_call: -
cdr3_nt: TGTGCCAGTGCCGGTGGGACAAATTCACCCCTCCACTTT
cdr3_aa: CASAGGTNSPLHF

j_call: TRBJ2-1
clone_size: -
v_call: TRBV24-1
d_call: TRBD2
cdr3_nt: TGTGCCACCAGTGACGCCCGGGGGGTTTACAATGAGCAGTTCTTC
cdr3_aa: CATSDARGVYNEQFF

j_call: TRBJ1-5
clone_size: -
v_call: TRBV28
d_call: TRBD1
cdr3_nt: TGTGCCAGCATTATAACAGGGGGGAATCAGCCCCAGCATTTT
cdr3_aa: CASIITGGNQPQHF

j_call: TRBJ2-3
clone_size: -
v_call: TRBV25-1
d_call: -
cdr3_nt: TGTGCCAGCAGTGGGGTCGGGACAGATACGCAGTATTTT
cdr3_aa: CASSGVGTDTQYF

j_call: TRBJ1-5
clone_size: -
v_call: TRBV28
d_call: -
cdr3_nt: TGTGCCAGCAGCGAGGTTTATGGCCGGGGGGGCAATCAGCCCCAGCATTTT
cdr3_aa: CASSEVYGRGGNQPQHF

j_call: TRBJ1-1
clone_size: -
v_call: TRBV19
d_call: -
cdr3_nt: TGTGCCAGTAGTAGGGGGGGTCAGAACACTGAAGCTTTCTTT
cdr3_aa: CASSRGGQNTEAFF

j_call: TRBJ1-2
clone_size: -
v_call: TRBV2
d_call: -
cdr3_nt: TGTGCCAGTGAGGAGGCAGGAGTAAGGGGCTACACCTTC
cdr3_aa: CASEEAGVRGYTF

j_call: TRBJ2-3
clone_size: -
v_call: TRBV2
d_call: -
cdr3_nt: TGTGCCAGCAGGTGGAGGGGACCAACAGATACGCAGTATTTT
cdr3_aa: CASRWRGPTDTQYF

j_call: TRBJ1-3
clone_size: -
v_call: TRBV24-1
d_call: -
cdr3_nt: TGTGCCACCAGTGACGCACAGGGTACCGGATATTTT
cdr3_aa: CATSDAQGTGYF

j_call: TRBJ2-3
clone_size: -
v_call: TRBV7-9
d_call: TRBD1
cdr3_nt: TGTGCCAGCAGCTTAACCTCCTCAGGGGGCTCCACAGATACGCAGTATTTT
cdr3_aa: CASSLTSSGGSTDTQYF

j_call: TRBJ1-2
clone_size: -
v_call: TRBV7-2
d_call: -
cdr3_nt: TGTGCCAGCAGCTTGGAGGACTTTCGGATAAATGGCTACACCTTC
cdr3_aa: CASSLEDFRINGYTF

j_call: TRBJ1-2
clone_size: few
v_call: TRBV29-1
d_call: -
cdr3_nt: TGCAGCGTCGACACGACCGACACCTATGGCTACACCTTC
cdr3_aa: CSVDTTDTYGYTF

j_call: TRBJ1-3
clone_size: -
v_call: TRBV5-4
d_call: -
cdr3_nt: TGTGCCAGCAGCTTGGAAATGACAGGCTCTGGAAACACCATATATTTT
cdr3_aa: CASSLEMTGSGNTIYF